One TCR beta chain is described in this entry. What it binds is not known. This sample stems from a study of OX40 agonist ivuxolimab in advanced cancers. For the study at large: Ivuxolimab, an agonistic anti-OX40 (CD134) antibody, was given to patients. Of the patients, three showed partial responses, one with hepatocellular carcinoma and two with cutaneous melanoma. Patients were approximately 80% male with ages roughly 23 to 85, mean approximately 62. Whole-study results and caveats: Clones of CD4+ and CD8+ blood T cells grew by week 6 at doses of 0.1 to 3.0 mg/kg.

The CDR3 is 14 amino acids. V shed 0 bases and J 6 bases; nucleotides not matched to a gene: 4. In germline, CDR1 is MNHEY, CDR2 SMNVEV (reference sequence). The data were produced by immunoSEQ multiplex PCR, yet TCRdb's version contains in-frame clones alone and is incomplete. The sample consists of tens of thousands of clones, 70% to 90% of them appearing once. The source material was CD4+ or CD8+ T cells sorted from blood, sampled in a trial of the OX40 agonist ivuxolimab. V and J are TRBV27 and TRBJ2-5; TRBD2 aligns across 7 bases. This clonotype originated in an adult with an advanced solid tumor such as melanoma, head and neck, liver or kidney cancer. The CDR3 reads CASSLSVGRKTQYF. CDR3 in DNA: TGTGCCAGCAGTTTATCGGTCGGGAGGAAGACCCAGTACTTC.